This T cell receptor (beta chain) was captured in a study of cytomegalovirus exposure and HLA in healthy donors. Findings and caveats of the study: HLA-A and HLA-B allele assignments for most subjects were reportedly predicted accurately using TCR beta sequences. Productive status was seen about 87% or about 30% of the time for most TCR beta V segments in an earlier analysis. The study dropped some indistinguishable V segments, TRBV6-2 and TRBV6-3 among them.

Of note for this clone: Its matching antigen is unknown.

With 60 Vbeta and 13 Jbeta primers, the PCR was carried out. Produced via immunoSEQ multiplex PCR; TCRdb's table is partial and in-frame only. The repertoire holds about 80,000 clones, with approximately 60% as singletons. Germline V gene lookup returns CDR1 SGHDT and CDR2 YYEEEE. With V trimmed by 0 bases and J by 4 bases, 1 base remained unmatched. The CDR3 is 14 residues long. The V call is TRBV5-6, the J call TRBJ2-1, with 7 positions matching TRBD2. Specimen: PBMCs. This TCR came from a male donor in good health and CMV-seropositive. The CDR3 is CASSLGGGYNEQFF. As DNA, the CDR3 is TGTGCCAGCAGCTTGGGCGGGGGTTACAATGAGCAGTTCTTC.